Listed here are 29 T cell receptor beta chains from one sample, sequenced in a study of OX40 agonist ivuxolimab in advanced cancers. Sequencing was performed with immunoSEQ multiplex PCR; in TCRdb, only in-frame clones are kept and a portion is missing. Of tens of thousands of clones detected, 70% to 90% appear once; the ten largest clones hold under 4%. Sequences were derived from CD4+ or CD8+ T cells sorted from blood, sampled in a trial of the OX40 agonist ivuxolimab. Receptor source: an adult with an advanced solid tumor such as melanoma, head and neck, liver or kidney cancer.

V is TRBV7-8 and J is TRBJ2-7; D is perhaps TRBD1 or TRBD2 (5 bases each). This CDR3 is built from 13 residues. V shed 5 bases and J shed 6 bases, with 14 bases lying between them. The germline V gene encodes CDR1 SGHVS and CDR2 FQNEAQ. The DNA of the CDR3 is TGTGCCAGCAGCATGAGGGCCGGGACCGAGCAGTACTTC. Its protein product is CASSMRAGTEQYF. The whole variable domain, filled in from reference TRBV7-8 and TRBJ2-7, reads GAGVSQSPRYKVAKRGQDVALRCDPISGHVSLFWYQQALGQGPEFLTYFQNEAQLDKSGLPSDRFFAERPEGSVSTLKIQRTQQEDSAVYLCASSMRAGTEQYFGPGTRLTVT.

The chain has TRBV28 and TRBJ1-3, with TRBD1 identical over 12 bases. CDR1 is MDHEN and CDR2 is SYDVKM in the germline V gene. Trimming cost V 3 bases and J 0 bases; bases outside gene matches: 3. This CDR3 spans 17 amino acids. As DNA, the CDR3 is TGTGCCAGCAGTTTGGGACAGGGGGCCTTCTCTGGAAACACCATATATTTT. Translation gives CASSLGQGAFSGNTIYF.

CDR3 region: CASSLSGYDTEAFF. The CDR3 coding sequence is TGTGCCAGCAGCTTGTCGGGATATGACACTGAAGCTTTCTTT. This chain links TRBV7-9 with TRBJ1-1, with D hard to call. The V end lost 3 bases, the J end lost 3 bases, and 11 bases lay between the germline ends. CDR1 and CDR2 (germline): SEHNR, FQNEAQ (reference sequence). The CDR3 length is 14 residues.

The chain has TRBV5-4 and TRBJ2-7, with a weak D call TRBD1 (5 bases). Trimming shortened V by 4 bases and J by 4 bases, and 12 bases separated the two germline ends. Per the germline V gene, CDR1 is SGHNT and CDR2 is YYREEE (reference sequence). The CDR3 has 13 amino acids. The CDR3 nucleotides are TGTGCCAGCAGCCCGTGGAACAGGTACGAGCAGTACTTC. It yields the protein CASSPWNRYEQYF.

This chain links TRBV5-6 with TRBJ2-7; D gene unclear. Germline CDR1 reads SGHDT; CDR2 reads YYEEEE. The V end lost 0 bases, the J end lost 0 bases, and 7 bases lay between the germline ends. This CDR3 comprises 14 residues. The CDR3 protein is CASSLDPGSYEQYF. The DNA for the CDR3 is TGTGCCAGCAGCTTGGACCCCGGCTCCTACGAGCAGTACTTC.

This sequence joins TRBV19 and TRBJ2-2, with 7 bases that match TRBD2. The CDR3 is 13 residues long. Trimming cost V 4 bases and J 8 bases; bases outside gene matches: 4. Germline V gene lookup returns CDR1 LNHDA and CDR2 SQIVND (reference sequence). The CDR3: CASSRLAGGELFF. CDR3 sequence (DNA): TGTGCCAGTAGTAGACTAGCTGGGGGGGAGCTGTTTTTT.

This chain connects TRBV9 to TRBJ2-3, with 9 positions matching TRBD2. V lost 0 bases to trimming and J lost 2 bases; unmatched junction nucleotides: 1. This CDR3 spans 15 amino acids. Per germline, CDR1 SGDLS and CDR2 YYNGEE. The CDR3 sequence: CASSVGLADTDTQYF. The CDR3, as DNA: TGTGCCAGCAGCGTAGGACTAGCGGACACAGATACGCAGTATTTT.

The V call is TRBV5-6, the J call TRBJ1-1; TRBD1 is a possible D gene (5 bases). Germline V gene lookup returns CDR1 SGHDT and CDR2 YYEEEE. Trimming pared 4 bases from V and 3 bases from J, leaving 16 bases between. The CDR3 length is 15 residues. DNA of the CDR3: TGTGCCAGCAGCACCCCAGAGGGGCGGGACACTGAAGCTTTCTTT. It specifies CASSTPEGRDTEAFF.

The V and J genes are TRBV28 and TRBJ2-1; D possibly matches TRBD1 or TRBD2 (5 bases each). V lost 7 bases and J 9 bases, leaving 16 bases between the germline ends. The germline V gene has CDR1 MDHEN and CDR2 SYDVKM. The CDR3 covers 13 residues. CDR3 in DNA: TGTGCCAGCACCCGAGGGGCTAGCACTGAGCAGTTCTTC. This translates into CASTRGASTEQFF.

The chain combines TRBV5-4 with TRBJ2-7, with D possibly TRBD2 on 7 matching bases. Trimming shortened V by 4 bases and J by 2 bases, and 10 bases separated the two germline ends. In germline, CDR1 is SGHNT, CDR2 YYREEE (reference sequence). This CDR3 is 13 amino acids long. The CDR3 sequence is CASSGGAPYEQYF. The CDR3 DNA reads TGTGCCAGCAGCGGGGGGGCGCCCTACGAGCAGTACTTC.

The V call is TRBV13, the J call TRBJ2-3; 11 bases line up with TRBD2. There are 17 residues in the CDR3. CDR1 PRHDT and CDR2 FYEKMQ come from the germline V gene (reference sequence). V gave up 1 base and J gave up 2 bases; unmatched junction bases: 5. The DNA for the CDR3 is TGTGCCAGCAGCTTAGTTGTAGCGGGAGGGCCCACAGATACGCAGTATTTT. It codes for CASSLVVAGGPTDTQYF. The variable domain in full, completed from reference TRBV13 and TRBJ2-3, reads AAGVIQSPRHLIKEKRETATLKCYPIPRHDTVYWYQQGPGQDPQFLISFYEKMQSDKGSIPDRFSAQQFSDYHSELNMSSLELGDSALYFCASSLVVAGGPTDTQYFGPGTRLTVL.

In this sample, this clone turned up a few times. The chain uses TRBV7-2 and TRBJ2-3, with a tentative D call TRBD2 (5 bases). Trimming shortened V by 3 bases and J by 6 bases, and 13 bases separated the two germline ends. Per germline, CDR1 SGHTA and CDR2 FQGNSA. This CDR3 has 14 amino acids. In nucleotides, the CDR3 is TGTGCCAGCAGCTTTTCAATGTCGGGGGATACGCAGTATTTT. It yields the protein CASSFSMSGDTQYF.

J is TRBJ1-2 and V is TRBV6-5; weak D call: TRBD1 (6 bases). Germline values: CDR1 MNHEY, CDR2 SVGAGI. V was cut by 4 bases and J by 6 bases, with 18 bases left in between. The CDR3 has 15 amino acids. The CDR3 DNA reads TGTGCCAGCAGTTTAGATCTCAGTCAGGGGAATGGCTACACCTTC. Its translation is CASSLDLSQGNGYTF.

The chain is built from TRBV27 and TRBJ1-2; D is perhaps TRBD1 (6 bases). Germline V gene lookup returns CDR1 MNHEY and CDR2 SMNVEV (reference sequence). The CDR3 length is 13 residues. V was clipped by 3 bases and J by 2 bases, with 7 bases between them. The DNA of the CDR3 is TGTGCCAGCAGTTTCGACAGGAACTATGGCTACACCTTC. Translation gives CASSFDRNYGYTF.

Here the CDR3 reads CASSFDREGTEAFF. The DNA for the CDR3 is TGTGCCAGCAGCTTTGACAGGGAAGGGACTGAAGCTTTCTTT. This rearrangement joins TRBV7-8 to TRBJ1-1; 7 positions match TRBD1. V shed 3 bases and J 5 bases; nucleotides not matched to a gene: 6. The germline V gene has CDR1 SGHVS and CDR2 FQNEAQ. The CDR3 contains 14 residues.

The rearrangement joins TRBV4-2 to TRBJ1-5; TRBD1 aligns across 8 bases. V lost 0 bases and J lost 5; bases outside the gene matches: 6. The germline gives CDR1 LGHNA, CDR2 YNFKEQ. The CDR3 has 16 amino acids. The DNA of the CDR3 is TGTGCCAGCAGCCAAGATTGGGGACAGGTCTATCAGCCCCAGCATTTT. It specifies CASSQDWGQVYQPQHF.

This chain joins TRBV10-1 and TRBJ2-1, with TRBD2 matching 7 bases. The V and J ends lost 0 bases and 8 bases, in that order; junction bases with no gene match: 10. Germline CDR1 WNHNN, CDR2 SYGVQD (reference sequence). The CDR3 has 16 residues. In nucleotides, the CDR3 is TGCGCCAGCAGTGAGTCGAGGGAGGGCATGGTGGATGAGCAGTTCTTC. Its protein product is CASSESREGMVDEQFF.

The J gene is TRBJ1-2, the V gene TRBV14; D is perhaps TRBD1 (5 bases). V dropped 2 bases and J dropped 11 bases, with 15 bases sitting between them. The CDR3 covers 13 residues. Germline CDR1 is SGHDN and CDR2 is FVKESK. CDR3 sequence reads: CASSQILSGPYTF. CDR3 bases: TGTGCCAGCAGCCAAATTTTGTCGGGACCTTACACCTTC. Combining the CDR3 with reference TRBV14 and TRBJ1-2 gives the whole variable domain EAGVTQFPSHSVIEKGQTVTLRCDPISGHDNLYWYRRVMGKEIKFLLHFVKESKQDESGMPNNRFLAERTGGTYSTLKVQPAELEDSGVYFCASSQILSGPYTFGSGTRLTVV.

V usage is TRBV15 and J usage is TRBJ2-5, with D uncertain. Deletions cut 0 bases from V and 11 bases from J, with 13 bases between. CDR1 and CDR2 (germline): LNHNV, YYDKDF (reference sequence). This CDR3 spans 13 amino acids. CDR3 sequence: CATSRDLGTGQYF. The CDR3 region has the DNA TGTGCCACCAGCAGAGATCTGGGTACTGGGCAGTACTTC. The full variable domain, completed using reference TRBV15 and TRBJ2-5, is DAMVIQNPRYQVTQFGKPVTLSCSQTLNHNVMYWYQQKSSQAPKLLFHYYDKDFNNEADTPDNFQSRRPNTSFCFLDIRSPGLGDTAMYLCATSRDLGTGQYFGPGTRLLVL.

The chain couples TRBV7-9 to TRBJ1-5; TRBD1 aligns across 7 bases. This CDR3 is 14 amino acids long. The ends lost 4 bases at V and 5 bases at J; junction bases unmatched: 5. The germline V gene encodes CDR1 SEHNR and CDR2 FQNEAQ (reference sequence). In DNA form, the CDR3 reads TGTGCCAGCAGCTCAGGGGGGGTGCATCAGCCCCAGCATTTT. Protein product: CASSSGGVHQPQHF.

The J gene is TRBJ2-7, the V gene TRBV5-4, with TRBD1 matching 8 bases. The V gene's germline CDR1 is SGHNT and CDR2 YYREEE (reference sequence). This CDR3 is built from 16 residues. Trimming cost V 0 bases and J 7 bases; bases outside gene matches: 12. The CDR3 sequence: CASSLAGTGQRGEQYF. The DNA of the CDR3 is TGTGCCAGCAGCTTGGCTGGGACAGGCCAGCGTGGGGAGCAGTACTTC.

The gene calls are TRBV28 and TRBJ1-5; 9 nucleotides align to TRBD1. The ends lost 3 bases at V and 1 base at J; junction bases unmatched: 4. The CDR3 length is 16 residues. Germline CDR1 MDHEN, CDR2 SYDVKM. CDR3 nucleotide sequence: TGTGCCAGCAGTTTCGGGGACAGGGTCAGCAATCAGCCCCAGCATTTT. Translated: CASSFGDRVSNQPQHF.

The chain has TRBV7-2 and TRBJ2-7; 7 bases agree with TRBD1. Germline assignment: CDR1 SGHTA and CDR2 FQGNSA. Trimming removed 8 bases from V and 4 bases from J; junction bases left unmatched: 11. This CDR3 spans 14 amino acids. CDR3 DNA: TGTGCCAGCTCTCTGGGACAGACCTTATACGAGCAGTACTTC. Translating gives CASSLGQTLYEQYF.

V gene TRBV14 combines with J gene TRBJ2-2; 10 nucleotides agree with TRBD2. With V trimmed by 3 bases and J by 6 bases, 10 bases remained unmatched. Germline lookup yields CDR1 SGHDN and CDR2 FVKESK. CDR3 length: 17 residues. The CDR3 protein is CASSHLRLAGVPGELFF. The CDR3 DNA reads as TGTGCCAGCAGCCACCTACGGCTAGCGGGAGTCCCCGGGGAGCTGTTTTTT. Full variable domain (rest looked up from reference TRBV14 and TRBJ2-2): EAGVTQFPSHSVIEKGQTVTLRCDPISGHDNLYWYRRVMGKEIKFLLHFVKESKQDESGMPNNRFLAERTGGTYSTLKVQPAELEDSGVYFCASSHLRLAGVPGELFFGEGSRLTVL.

The chain has TRBV7-9 and TRBJ1-2; D gene unclear. This CDR3 comprises 14 residues. CDR1 and CDR2 (germline): SEHNR, FQNEAQ (reference sequence). Trimming removed 4 bases at V and 6 bases at J, with 15 bases between. The CDR3 region is CASSSPGVTNGYTF. DNA of the CDR3: TGTGCCAGCAGCTCCCCTGGAGTTACCAATGGCTACACCTTC.

Written as DNA, the CDR3 is TGTGCCAGCAGCCAGGAGGGAGGGGGGAATGAGCAGTTCTTC. It translates to CASSQEGGGNEQFF. J is TRBJ2-1 and V is TRBV4-2; possibly TRBD2 for D (7 bases). The V end lost 3 bases, the J end lost 7 bases, and 13 bases lay between the germline ends. Germline V gene lookup returns CDR1 LGHNA and CDR2 YNFKEQ. The CDR3 runs to 14 residues.

V usage is TRBV28 and J usage is TRBJ1-1; 9 bases fit TRBD1. The V segment lost 4 bases and the J segment 4 bases; nucleotides outside the gene matches: 10. Germline values: CDR1 MDHEN, CDR2 SYDVKM. There are 16 residues in the CDR3. As DNA, the CDR3 is TGTGCCAGCAGTTCACCCGGGACAGGGTATTTCACTGAAGCTTTCTTT. Translating gives CASSSPGTGYFTEAFF.

J is TRBJ1-1 and V is TRBV4-1, with 10 bases matching TRBD1. The V gene end was trimmed by 0 bases and the J gene end by 0 bases; junction bases not matched to a gene: 7. The CDR3 spans 18 residues. Germline assignment: CDR1 MGHRA and CDR2 YSYEKL. DNA of the CDR3: TGCGCCAGCAGCCAAGAAGGGACAGGGGAGGCAATGAACACTGAAGCTTTCTTT. The encoded protein is CASSQEGTGEAMNTEAFF.

This chain links TRBV7-9 with TRBJ1-1; tentatively, D is TRBD1 (5 bases). Germline CDR1 SEHNR, CDR2 FQNEAQ (reference sequence). CDR3 length equals 12 residues. Trimming stripped 1 base from V and 11 bases from J, with 11 bases between. The CDR3 is CASSLGEGTAFF. CDR3 bases: TGTGCCAGCAGCTTAGGTGAGGGGACGGCTTTCTTT.